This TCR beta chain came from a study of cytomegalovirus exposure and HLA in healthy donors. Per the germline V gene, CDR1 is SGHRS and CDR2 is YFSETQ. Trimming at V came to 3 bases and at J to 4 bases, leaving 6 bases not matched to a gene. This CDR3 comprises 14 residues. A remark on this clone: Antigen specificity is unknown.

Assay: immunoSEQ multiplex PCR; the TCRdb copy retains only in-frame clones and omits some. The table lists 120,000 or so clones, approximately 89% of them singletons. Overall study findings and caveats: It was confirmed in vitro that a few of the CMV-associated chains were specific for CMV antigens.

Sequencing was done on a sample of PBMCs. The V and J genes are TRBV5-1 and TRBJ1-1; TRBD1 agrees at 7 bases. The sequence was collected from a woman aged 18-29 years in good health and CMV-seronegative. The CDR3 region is CASSSGQRLTEAFF. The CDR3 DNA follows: TGCGCCAGCAGCTCGGGACAGCGGCTCACTGAAGCTTTCTTT.